This TCR beta chain derives from a study of blood T cells in healthy people across ages. Researchers isolated at least 7 million PBMCs per sample. Together with a sample-barcoded 5' primer, a J-beta primer mix was included in a second PCR lasting roughly 6 to 12 cycles. TCRdb used MiXCR to reprocess the 5' RACE reads, holding one entry per CDR3 protein. Among approximately 1.5 million distinct CDR3 sequences, roughly 30% were seen once, and the ten largest hold approximately 10%. Sequencing was performed on blood. This clonotype was obtained from a woman in her twenties or thirties in good health.

CDR3: CASSSLIEGDTQYF. The CDR3 DNA follows: TGTGCCAGCAGCTCCCTAATCGAGGGAGATACGCAGTATTTT. V gene TRBV7-9 combines with J gene TRBJ2-3, with D possibly matching TRBD2 (5 bases). CDR3 length equals 14 residues. The V and J ends lost 4 bases and 5 bases respectively, with 13 bases between them. CDR1 is SEHNR and CDR2 is FQNEAQ in the germline V gene (reference sequence).